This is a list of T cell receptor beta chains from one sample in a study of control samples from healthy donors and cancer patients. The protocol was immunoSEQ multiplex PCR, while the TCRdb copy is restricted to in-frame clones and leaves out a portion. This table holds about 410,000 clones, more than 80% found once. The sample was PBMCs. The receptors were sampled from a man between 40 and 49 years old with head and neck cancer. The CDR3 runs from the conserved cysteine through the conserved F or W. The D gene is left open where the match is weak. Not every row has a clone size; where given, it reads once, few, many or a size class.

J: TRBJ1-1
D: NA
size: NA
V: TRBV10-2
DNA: TGCGCCAGCAACCCGACATCGAACACTGAAGCTTTCTTT
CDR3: CASNPTSNTEAFF

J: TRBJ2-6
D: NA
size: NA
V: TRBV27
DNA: TGTGCCAGCAGTTTAATGGCAGGGCCGGCCCTCTCTGGGGCCAACGTCCTGACTTTC
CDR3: CASSLMAGPALSGANVLTF

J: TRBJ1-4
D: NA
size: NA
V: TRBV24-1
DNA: TGTGCCACCAGTGATCCAGGTTCAACTAATGAAAAACTGTTTTTT
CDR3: CATSDPGSTNEKLFF

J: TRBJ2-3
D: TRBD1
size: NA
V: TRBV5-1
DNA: TGCGCCAGCAGCCGGGGACAGAGCACAGATACGCAGTATTTT
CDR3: CASSRGQSTDTQYF

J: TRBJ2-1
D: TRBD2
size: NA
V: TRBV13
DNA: TGTGCCAGCAGCTCAACTAGCGGGGGGGCTTATGAGCAGTTCTTC
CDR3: CASSSTSGGAYEQFF

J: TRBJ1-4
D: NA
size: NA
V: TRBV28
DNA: TGTGCCAGCAGTCCAAGGAATGAAAAACTGTTTTTT
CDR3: CASSPRNEKLFF

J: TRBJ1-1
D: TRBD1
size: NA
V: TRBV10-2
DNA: TGCGCCAGCACGGGACAGGGGCTTCAGAACACTGAAGCTTTCTTT
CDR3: CASTGQGLQNTEAFF

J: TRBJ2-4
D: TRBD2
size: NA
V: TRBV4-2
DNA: TGTGCCAGCAGCCAAGATCAGACTAGCGGGACCTCTCGGTACTTC
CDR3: CASSQDQTSGTSRYF

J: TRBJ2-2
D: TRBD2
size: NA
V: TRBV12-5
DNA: TGTGCTAGTGGTTTGGGGGGAAAGGACCCCACAGCGGGAGGGCCGAACACCGGGGAGCTGTTTTTT
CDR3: CASGLGGKDPTAGGPNTGELFF

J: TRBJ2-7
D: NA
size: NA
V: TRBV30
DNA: TGTGCCTGGAGTGTACTAGGGTACGAGCAGTACTTC
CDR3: CAWSVLGYEQYF

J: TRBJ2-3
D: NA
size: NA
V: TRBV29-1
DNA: TGCAGCTCAGACTCCGTCGGGAGAAGTACGCAGTATTTT
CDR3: CSSDSVGRSTQYF

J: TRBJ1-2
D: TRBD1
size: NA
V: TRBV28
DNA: TGTGCCAGCAGTAGCAGGGGGCGTGGCTACACCTTC
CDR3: CASSSRGRGYTF

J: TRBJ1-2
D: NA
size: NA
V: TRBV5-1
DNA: TGCGCCAGCAGCTTGGATTCGGAGCTTTACTATGGCTACACCTTC
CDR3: CASSLDSELYYGYTF

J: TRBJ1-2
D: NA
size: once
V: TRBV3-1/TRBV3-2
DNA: TGTGCCAGCAGCCAAAGTGATCCAGACCCCTGGAGTGGCTACACCTTC
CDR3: CASSQSDPDPWSGYTF

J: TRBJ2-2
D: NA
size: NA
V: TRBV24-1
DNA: TGTGCCACCAGTGATTTAGCTAGCGCAGCCGGGGAGCTGTTTTTT
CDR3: CATSDLASAAGELFF

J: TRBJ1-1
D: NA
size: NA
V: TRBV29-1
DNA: TGCAGCGTTGACGCGGGACGATTCAGGTCTGAAGCTTTCTTT
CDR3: CSVDAGRFRSEAFF

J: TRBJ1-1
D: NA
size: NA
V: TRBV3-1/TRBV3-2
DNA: TGTGCCAGCAGCCAAGGGACAACTGAAGCTTTCTTT
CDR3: CASSQGTTEAFF

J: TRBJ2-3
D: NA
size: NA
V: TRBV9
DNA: TGTGCCAGCAGCGTAGGACCCCTCACCCACACAGATACGCAGTATTTT
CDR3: CASSVGPLTHTDTQYF

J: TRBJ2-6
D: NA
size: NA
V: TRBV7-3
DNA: TGTGCCAGCAGCCCGAGTTTACCTGGGGCCAACGTCCTGACTTTC
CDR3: CASSPSLPGANVLTF

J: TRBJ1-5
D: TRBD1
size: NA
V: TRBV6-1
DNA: TGTGCCAGCAGTGAAGCTTGGGCAGGGGGCATTAGTAACAATCAGCCCCAGCATTTT
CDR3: CASSEAWAGGISNNQPQHF

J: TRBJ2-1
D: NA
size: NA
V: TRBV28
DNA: TGTGCCAGCAGTTTATTAGGGGGTTACGAGCAGTTCTTC
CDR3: CASSLLGGYEQFF

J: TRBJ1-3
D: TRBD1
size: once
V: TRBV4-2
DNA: TGTGCCAGCAGCAAACAGGGGGCGACTGGAAACACCATATATTTT
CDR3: CASSKQGATGNTIYF

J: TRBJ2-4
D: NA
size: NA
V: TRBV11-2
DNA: TGTGCCAGCAGCTCGTGGTACCAGGGGATGGGCAAAAACATTCAGTACTTC
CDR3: CASSSWYQGMGKNIQYF

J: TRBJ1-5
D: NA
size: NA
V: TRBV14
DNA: TGTGCCAGCAGCCGACAGCTTGGGCAGCCCCAGCATTTT
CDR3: CASSRQLGQPQHF

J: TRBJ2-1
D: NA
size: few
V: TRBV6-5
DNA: TGTGCCAGCAGTTTTCACCTCGGGTCGAACAATGAGCAGTTCTTC
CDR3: CASSFHLGSNNEQFF

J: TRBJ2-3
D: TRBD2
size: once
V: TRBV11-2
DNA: TGTGCCAGCAGCCAGGGACTAGCGGGAGGGGCTCAGGGTACGCAGTATTTT
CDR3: CASSQGLAGGAQGTQYF

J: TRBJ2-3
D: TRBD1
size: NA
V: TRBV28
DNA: TGTGCCAGCAGCCCGACAGGGGCCTCTACAGATACGCAGTATTTT
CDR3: CASSPTGASTDTQYF

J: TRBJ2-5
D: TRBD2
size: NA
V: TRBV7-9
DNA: TGTGCCAGCAGCTTTGGTTTAGCGGGAGGAGAGACCCAGTACTTC
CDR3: CASSFGLAGGETQYF

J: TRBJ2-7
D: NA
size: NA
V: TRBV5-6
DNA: TGTGCCAGCAGCTTGGGCCGCATGGTGCAGTACTTC
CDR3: CASSLGRMVQYF

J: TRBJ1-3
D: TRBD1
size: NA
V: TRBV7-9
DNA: TGTGCCAGCAGCTTAGAGGGGGCGCGTGGAAACACCATATATTTT
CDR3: CASSLEGARGNTIYF

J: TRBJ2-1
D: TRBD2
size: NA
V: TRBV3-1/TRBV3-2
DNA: TGTGCCAGCAGTCTGCGGGGGGGCCTAGAGAATGAGCAGTTCTTC
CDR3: CASSLRGGLENEQFF

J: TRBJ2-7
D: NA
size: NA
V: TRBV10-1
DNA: TGCGCCAGCAGTGGACCGGGAGCTGGCTACGAGCAGTACTTC
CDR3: CASSGPGAGYEQYF

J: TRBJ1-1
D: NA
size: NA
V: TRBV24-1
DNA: TGTGCCACCCGAGGGGGAGACGCGGTCACTGAAGCTTTCTTT
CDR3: CATRGGDAVTEAFF

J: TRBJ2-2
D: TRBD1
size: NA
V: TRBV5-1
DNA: TGCGCCAGCAGCGCCGGGACAGGGGGCACCGGGGAGCTGTTTTTT
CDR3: CASSAGTGGTGELFF

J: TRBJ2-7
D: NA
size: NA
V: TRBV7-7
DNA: TGTGCTAGCAGCCATGCACCCCTCGGCGAGCAGTACTTC
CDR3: CASSHAPLGEQYF

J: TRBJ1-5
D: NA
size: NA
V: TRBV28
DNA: TGTGCCAGCAGAAGGGACACTCCCGCACGTCAGCCCCAGCATTTT
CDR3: CASRRDTPARQPQHF

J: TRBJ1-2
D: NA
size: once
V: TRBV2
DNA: TGTGCCAGCACCAGGGTGGCGGCCTATGGCTACACCTTC
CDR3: CASTRVAAYGYTF

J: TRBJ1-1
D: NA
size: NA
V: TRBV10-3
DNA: TGTGCCATCAGTGCCCGGGAGGATGAAGCTTTCTTT
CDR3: CAISAREDEAFF

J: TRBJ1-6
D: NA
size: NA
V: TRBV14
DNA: TGTGCCAGCAGCCAAGATCTTGGGACCATATCACCCCTCCACTTT
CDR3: CASSQDLGTISPLHF

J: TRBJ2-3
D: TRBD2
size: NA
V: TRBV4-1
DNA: TGCGCCAGCGGGGGACTAGCGGTGGAGGATACGCAGTATTTT
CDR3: CASGGLAVEDTQYF

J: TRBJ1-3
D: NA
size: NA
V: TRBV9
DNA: TGTGCCAGCAGCGTAGTCGGTCATTTGTCTGGAAACACCATATATTTT
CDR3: CASSVVGHLSGNTIYF

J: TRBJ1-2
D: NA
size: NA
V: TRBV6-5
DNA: TGTGCCAGCAGTTATAAAGGCTATGGCTACACCTTC
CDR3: CASSYKGYGYTF

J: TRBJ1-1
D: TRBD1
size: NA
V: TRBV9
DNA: TGTGCCAGCAGCGCAACAGGGGGCACTGAAGCTTTCTTT
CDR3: CASSATGGTEAFF

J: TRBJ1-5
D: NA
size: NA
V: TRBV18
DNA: TGTGCCAGCTCACCCTCTGGAGGCGGGGGCAATCAGCCCCAGCATTTT
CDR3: CASSPSGGGGNQPQHF

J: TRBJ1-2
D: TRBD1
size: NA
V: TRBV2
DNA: TGTGCCAGCACCGAGGGTCAGGGGGTTGGCTACACCTTC
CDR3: CASTEGQGVGYTF

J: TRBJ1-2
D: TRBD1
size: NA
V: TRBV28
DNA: TGTGCCAGCAGTCGACAGGGGGCTTCCTATGGCTACACCTTC
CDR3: CASSRQGASYGYTF